Listed below are T cell receptor beta chains from one sample, sequenced in a study of CD8 T cells in ankylosing spondylitis. TCRdb fed the 5' RACE reads into MiXCR, producing one record per CDR3 protein. There are approximately 540,000 distinct CDR3 sequences in the sample; approximately 12% occur only once, and 6.5% to 7% lies in the top ten. Sequences were obtained from blood, either unsorted or a sorted T cell fraction (not recorded which). The receptors here all came from a male donor with ankylosing spondylitis. The conserved cysteine and the conserved F or W are not part of the CDR3 here.

V gene: TRBV6-1
J gene: TRBJ2-7
CDR3 protein: ASSLNREKSSYEQY

V gene: TRBV12-3/TRBV12-4
J gene: TRBJ1-2
CDR3 protein: ASRNTGNYGYT

V gene: TRBV7-8
J gene: TRBJ1-2
CDR3 protein: ASSLSGAVPGGYT

V gene: TRBV20-1
J gene: TRBJ2-1
CDR3 protein: SATDGRNEQF

V gene: TRBV10-1
J gene: TRBJ2-2
CDR3 protein: ASSEGGAGTGELF

V gene: TRBV11-3
J gene: TRBJ2-1
CDR3 protein: ASSLDWARLF

V gene: TRBV21-1
J gene: TRBJ2-2
CDR3 protein: ASSKDTGELF

V gene: TRBV6-1
J gene: TRBJ1-5
CDR3 protein: ASSPRWGLTSNQPQH

V gene: TRBV4-1
J gene: TRBJ2-3
CDR3 protein: ASRHGLAASTDTQY

V gene: TRBV20-1
J gene: TRBJ2-2
CDR3 protein: SANRVGSGELF

V gene: TRBV10-3
J gene: TRBJ2-1
CDR3 protein: AISESGQGANNEQF

V gene: TRBV4-2
J gene: TRBJ2-3
CDR3 protein: ASSPLLAGVTDTQY

V gene: TRBV7-9
J gene: TRBJ1-1
CDR3 protein: ASSWGGAEAF

V gene: TRBV27
J gene: TRBJ1-5
CDR3 protein: ARRQGGVRNQPQH

V gene: TRBV12-3/TRBV12-4
J gene: TRBJ2-2
CDR3 protein: ASSLVTDTGELF

V gene: TRBV19
J gene: TRBJ2-2
CDR3 protein: ASSIPGLNTGELF

V gene: TRBV11-2
J gene: TRBJ2-7
CDR3 protein: ASSSLGGSYEQY

V gene: TRBV12-3/TRBV12-4
J gene: TRBJ2-1
CDR3 protein: ASSFMGGGAYNEQF

V gene: TRBV3-1
J gene: TRBJ2-3
CDR3 protein: ASSQDLRVAGEDTQY

V gene: TRBV5-1
J gene: TRBJ2-3
CDR3 protein: ASTEAAGVSTDTQY

V gene: TRBV7-9
J gene: TRBJ2-5
CDR3 protein: ASSTLETQY

V gene: TRBV7-2
J gene: TRBJ2-1
CDR3 protein: ASSSRTIYNEQF

V gene: TRBV14
J gene: TRBJ2-1
CDR3 protein: ASSPGPSVSYNEQF

V gene: TRBV11-2
J gene: TRBJ2-1
CDR3 protein: ASSFLAGVVNEQF

V gene: TRBV20-1
J gene: TRBJ2-1
CDR3 protein: SARDLAGVLNEQF

V gene: TRBV7-2
J gene: TRBJ1-5
CDR3 protein: ASSLALRESSNQPQH

V gene: TRBV3-1
J gene: TRBJ1-5
CDR3 protein: ASSQVGYSNQPQH

V gene: TRBV27
J gene: TRBJ2-7
CDR3 protein: ASSSTPLAGGYEQY

V gene: TRBV12-3/TRBV12-4
J gene: TRBJ2-2
CDR3 protein: ASRSTSGNTGELF

V gene: TRBV5-1
J gene: TRBJ2-1
CDR3 protein: ASSFRGHEQF

V gene: TRBV3-1
J gene: TRBJ2-5
CDR3 protein: ASSQSGTPQETQY

V gene: TRBV12-3/TRBV12-4
J gene: TRBJ2-6
CDR3 protein: ASRWTGDAGANVLT

V gene: TRBV7-2
J gene: TRBJ2-1
CDR3 protein: ASSFNGYNEQF

V gene: TRBV24-1
J gene: TRBJ1-5
CDR3 protein: ATSQGANQPQH

V gene: TRBV10-3
J gene: TRBJ2-2
CDR3 protein: AISEMEGELF

V gene: TRBV5-1
J gene: TRBJ2-3
CDR3 protein: ASSLAGLAVSSTDTQY

V gene: TRBV7-2
J gene: TRBJ2-1
CDR3 protein: ASSETTSYNEQF

V gene: TRBV2
J gene: TRBJ1-2
CDR3 protein: ASSGEPTGLNYGYT

V gene: TRBV7-9
J gene: TRBJ1-1
CDR3 protein: ASSNDMQGAF

V gene: TRBV19
J gene: TRBJ2-1
CDR3 protein: ASSRIDREASF

V gene: TRBV12-3/TRBV12-4
J gene: TRBJ1-4
CDR3 protein: ASTGGVETNEKLF

V gene: TRBV20-1
J gene: TRBJ2-3
CDR3 protein: RTQGSVDTQY

V gene: TRBV20-1
J gene: TRBJ1-1
CDR3 protein: SARLRQGQYSGTEAF

V gene: TRBV20-1
J gene: TRBJ2-3
CDR3 protein: SGASSTDTQY

V gene: TRBV7-9
J gene: TRBJ2-3
CDR3 protein: ASSPTSVGGTQY

V gene: TRBV7-9
J gene: TRBJ2-1
CDR3 protein: ASSYGGRGYEQF

V gene: TRBV3-1
J gene: TRBJ1-2
CDR3 protein: ASSQEGVYYGYT

V gene: TRBV3-1
J gene: TRBJ1-1
CDR3 protein: ASSPPGQGGTEAF

V gene: TRBV30
J gene: TRBJ2-1
CDR3 protein: AWSRGAYNEQF

V gene: TRBV28
J gene: TRBJ2-7
CDR3 protein: ASSPGTGINEQY

V gene: TRBV7-9
J gene: TRBJ2-1
CDR3 protein: ASSLALQEAEQF

V gene: TRBV5-4
J gene: TRBJ2-5
CDR3 protein: ASSIDRGETQY

V gene: TRBV19
J gene: TRBJ2-5
CDR3 protein: ASSRAMGEETQY

V gene: TRBV29-1
J gene: TRBJ2-1
CDR3 protein: SVRTGDYNEQF